The clone carrying this TCR beta chain has a count of ten or more. Antigen: not known. This record belongs to a study of identical twins. Points from the study as a whole: Less excess twin sharing appeared in beta out-of-frame sequences.

Template switching introduced a universal primer site, and the cDNA bore unique molecular identifiers. MiXCR, run by TCRdb on the 5' RACE reads, gives a single entry per CDR3 protein. The data hold nearly 650,000 distinct CDR3 sequences, with roughly 7.1% observed a single time. The trim removed 2 bases at V and 3 bases at J, leaving 6 bases unmatched. CDR3 length: 16 residues. Germline V gene sequence: CDR1 SGHKS, CDR2 YYEKEE (reference sequence). The same data also went into a second study, on yellow fever vaccine responses in identical twins.

The receptor's source is a woman between 18 and 30 years old in good health. Sequenced sample: PBMCs. The V call is TRBV5-5, the J call TRBJ1-4; 8 bases fit TRBD1. Here the CDR3 reads CASSLNPQGANEKLFF. The CDR3 region has the DNA TGTGCCAGCAGCTTAAACCCACAGGGGGCTAATGAAAAACTGTTTTTT. Combining the CDR3 with reference TRBV5-5 and TRBJ1-4 gives the whole variable domain DAGVTQSPTHLIKTRGQQVTLRCSPISGHKSVSWYQQVLGQGPQFIFQYYEKEERGRGNFPDRFSARQFPNYSSELNVNALLLGDSALYLCASSLNPQGANEKLFFGSGTQLSVL.